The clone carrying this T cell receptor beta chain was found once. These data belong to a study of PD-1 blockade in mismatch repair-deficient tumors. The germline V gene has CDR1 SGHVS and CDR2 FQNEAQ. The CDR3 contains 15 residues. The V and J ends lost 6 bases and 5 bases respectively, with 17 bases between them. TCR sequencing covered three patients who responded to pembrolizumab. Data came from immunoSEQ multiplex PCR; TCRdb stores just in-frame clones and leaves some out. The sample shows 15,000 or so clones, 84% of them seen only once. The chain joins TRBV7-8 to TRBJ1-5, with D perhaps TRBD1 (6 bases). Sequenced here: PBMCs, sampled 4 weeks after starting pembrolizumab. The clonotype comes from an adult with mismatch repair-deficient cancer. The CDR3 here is CASRVIRDKDQPQHF. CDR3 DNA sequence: TGTGCCAGCAGGGTAATCCGGGACAAGGATCAGCCCCAGCATTTT.